These 32 T cell receptor beta chains originate from one sample sequenced in a study of metastatic and nonmetastatic thyroid tumors. With MiXCR, TCRdb reprocessed the PCR reads. The table shows 65,000 to 70,000 clones, with approximately 15% occurring only once. Every patient was untreated before thyroid surgery. The sample comprised blood. These receptors originate from a male donor with papillary thyroid cancer or a benign thyroid nodule (not recorded which). Some clones in this sample may be carry-over from other donors' samples.

About this clone: At one end the junction does not follow the germline gene, possibly because of a read error. The chain joins TRBV7-2 to TRBJ2-7, with a tentative D call TRBD2 (6 bases). The CDR3 loop spans 15 amino acids. Germline V gene sequence: CDR1 SGHTA, CDR2 FQGNSA. As DNA, the CDR3 is TGTGCCACCAGCCCACAACGCGGGATTGGGGAAGGGCAGTACTTC. Translation: CATSPQRGIGEGQYF. The variable domain in full, with the rest retrieved from reference TRBV7-2 and TRBJ2-7, is GAGVSQSPSNKVTEKGKDVELRCDPISGHTALYWYRQSLGQGLEFLIYFQGNSAPDKSGLPSDRFSAERTGGSVSTLTIQRTQQEDSAVYLCATSPQRGIGEGQYFGPGTRLTVT.

A remark on this clone: A read error is possible here, since a much larger clone lies one base away. This is likely a read error, given that the CDR3 carries no conserved phenylalanine or tryptophan at its end. The V call is TRBV7-8, the J call TRBJ2-3; 13 bases are shared with TRBD2. CDR3 length: 16 residues. The J segment lost 4 bases and the V segment lost 5 bases, leaving 6 bases of the junction unmatched. Germline V CDR1 and CDR2: SGHVS, FQNEAQ. The CDR3, as DNA: TGTGCCAGCAGCCTACGGGGACTAGCGGGACCAGATACGCAGTATTGT. The encoded protein is CASSLRGLAGPDTQYC.

In this sample, this clone turned up many times. CDR3 sequence reads: CASSETLAGTYNEQFF. For the CDR3, the DNA is TGTGCCAGCAGTGAAACATTGGCGGGAACCTACAATGAGCAGTTCTTC. J is TRBJ2-1 and V is TRBV6-1; D is possibly TRBD2 (6 bases). Germline CDR1 and CDR2: MNHNS and SASEGT. This CDR3 is built from 16 residues. V was trimmed by 2 bases and J by 2 bases, leaving 13 bases between them.

This clone has at least ten counts. This chain connects TRBV4-1 to TRBJ1-6; TRBD1 matches 9 bases. Germline V lookup: CDR1 MGHRA, CDR2 YSYEKL. The CDR3 contains 16 residues. Trimming cost V 1 base and J 5 bases; bases outside gene matches: 3. The chain's CDR3 is CASSQGGDRDNSPLHF. CDR3 nucleotide sequence: TGCGCCAGCAGCCAAGGTGGGGACAGGGATAATTCACCCCTCCACTTT.

This clone appeared many times. The chain has TRBV3-1 and TRBJ2-1; the match to TRBD2 covers 9 bases. CDR1 LGHDT and CDR2 YNNKEL come from the germline V gene (reference sequence). The junction had 17 bases not matched to a gene; V was cut back by 1 base and J by 4 bases. The CDR3 totals 20 residues. The chain's CDR3 is CASSQVPNFLGTSFYNEQFF. The CDR3 nucleotides are TGTGCCAGCAGCCAAGTGCCGAACTTTTTGGGGACTAGCTTTTACAATGAGCAGTTCTTC.

This clone was seen ten or more times. The J gene is TRBJ2-2, the V gene TRBV6-4; D gene unclear. V was clipped by 2 bases and J by 3 bases, with 4 bases between them. Per the germline V gene, CDR1 is MRHNA and CDR2 is SNTAGT. This CDR3 is built from 13 residues. CDR3 amino acids: CASSDRDTGELFF. CDR3 in DNA: TGTGCCAGCAGTGACAGGGACACCGGGGAGCTGTTTTTT.

Of note for this clone: This sequence may be a read error, since a much larger clone differs from it by one base. The chain has TRBV15 and TRBJ2-2; the D gene is possibly TRBD2 (5 bases). The CDR3 has 16 amino acids. CDR1 and CDR2 (germline): LNHNV, YYDKDF (reference sequence). CDR3 residues: CATSREEPFSSGELSF. CDR3 DNA: TGTGCCACCAGCAGAGAAGAACCTTTTTCGTCCGGGGAGCTGTCTTTT.

This clone was observed many times. The CDR3 sequence is CASSLDSDTDTQYF. CDR3 in DNA: TGTGCCAGCTCACTAGACTCTGACACAGATACGCAGTATTTT. The genes are TRBV18 and TRBJ2-3; D not certain. Germline CDR1 and CDR2: KGHSH and LQKENI. V was trimmed by 4 bases and J by 2 bases, leaving 10 bases between them. The CDR3 runs 14 residues.

This clone was detected ten times or more. The gene calls are TRBV7-9 and TRBJ2-1; tentatively, D is TRBD2 (5 bases). Germline loops: CDR1 SEHNR, CDR2 FQNEAQ (reference sequence). The V end lost 8 bases, the J end lost 0 bases, and 14 bases lay between the germline ends. This CDR3 has 15 amino acids. CDR3 loop: CASSLSASSYNEQFF. The CDR3 region has the DNA TGTGCCAGCTCTCTTAGCGCCAGCTCCTACAATGAGCAGTTCTTC.

This clone appeared many times. This chain joins TRBV9 and TRBJ2-7, with 9 bases identical to TRBD1. Per the germline V gene, CDR1 is SGDLS and CDR2 is YYNGEE. This CDR3 contains 14 residues. With V trimmed by 3 bases and J by 7 bases, 8 bases remained unmatched. The CDR3 region has the DNA TGTGCCAGCAGCGCCTCCGGGACAGGGAAGGAGCAGTACTTC. Encoded protein: CASSASGTGKEQYF.

J is TRBJ2-1 and V is TRBV19; 8 bases agree with TRBD2. Trimming at V came to 7 bases and at J to 4 bases, leaving 9 bases not matched to a gene. The germline V gene encodes CDR1 LNHDA and CDR2 SQIVND (reference sequence). There are 15 residues in the CDR3. The CDR3 is CASIDGREGYNEQFF. Written as DNA, the CDR3 is TGTGCCAGTATAGACGGGAGGGAAGGGTACAATGAGCAGTTCTTC.

This clone was counted many times. The V call is TRBV5-8, the J call TRBJ1-4; weak D call: TRBD1 (5 bases). The CDR3 extends over 15 amino acids. Germline CDR1 is SGHTS and CDR2 is YDEGEE. V lost 3 bases, J lost 8 bases, and 17 bases lay in between. This CDR3 is CASSSEGEVREKLFF. CDR3 coding DNA: TGTGCCAGCAGCTCGGAAGGGGAGGTTCGAGAAAAACTGTTTTTT.

This clone has at least ten counts. Other DNA sequences from this sample encode an identical CDR3 as well. The gene calls are TRBV15 and TRBJ2-4; TRBD1 matches 9 bases. The V segment lost 0 bases and the J segment 9 bases; nucleotides outside the gene matches: 0. The germline CDR1 and CDR2 sequences are LNHNV and YYDKDF (reference sequence). This CDR3 contains 13 residues. This CDR3 is CATSREQGAIQYF. CDR3 DNA: TGTGCCACCAGCAGAGAACAGGGGGCCATTCAGTACTTC.

Ten or more counts support this clone. This chain uses TRBV27 with TRBJ1-4; 8 bases agree with TRBD1. V lost 3 bases to trimming and J lost 5 bases; unmatched junction nucleotides: 8. CDR3 size: 16 residues. Germline values: CDR1 MNHEY, CDR2 SMNVEV (reference sequence). The CDR3 DNA follows: TGTGCCAGCAGTTTCGCCTACAGGGGGAAGAATGAAAAACTGTTTTTT. The encoded protein is CASSFAYRGKNEKLFF.

This clone came up many times. The V call is TRBV20-1, the J call TRBJ1-6, with 8 bases identical to TRBD1. The CDR3 contains 16 residues. With V trimmed by 3 bases and J by 0 bases, 4 bases remained unmatched. CDR1 is DFQATT and CDR2 is SNEGSKA in the germline V gene (reference sequence). The CDR3 coding sequence is TGCAGTGCTAGGAGCCAGGGGGCCTCCTATAATTCACCCCTCCACTTT. This encodes CSARSQGASYNSPLHF.

The chain combines TRBV28 with TRBJ2-7; TRBD1 agrees at 10 bases. The CDR3 is 16 amino acids. CDR1 is MDHEN, CDR2 SYDVKM, per germline. V was clipped by 6 bases and J by 13 bases; unmatched bases: 21. Written as DNA, the CDR3 is TGTGCCAGCAGCCCCCCCTCGGGACAGGGGAGGTACGAGTATTACTTC. Translation gives CASSPPSGQGRYEYYF. The full variable domain, its missing parts supplied by reference TRBV28 and TRBJ2-7, is DVKVTQSSRYLVKRTGEKVFLECVQDMDHENMFWYRQDPGLGLRLIYFSYDVKMKEKGDIPEGYSVSREKKERFSLILESASTNQTSMYLCASSPPSGQGRYEYYFGPGTRLTVT.

This clone was observed many times. The chain has TRBV19 and TRBJ2-3, with D perhaps given as TRBD1 or TRBD2 (5 bases each). The germline gives CDR1 LNHDA, CDR2 SQIVND (reference sequence). Trimming removed 7 bases at V and 6 bases at J, with 20 bases between. The CDR3 length is 15 residues. The CDR3 DNA reads TGTGCCAGTACCTCCGGGACCCATCTGTCGGATACGCAGTATTTT. Amino acids: CASTSGTHLSDTQYF.

The table lists this clone with many counts. J is TRBJ2-3 and V is TRBV7-2, with 10 bases identical to TRBD2. The V gene end was trimmed by 5 bases and the J gene end by 6 bases; junction bases not matched to a gene: 5. The CDR3 runs to 14 residues. The germline gives CDR1 SGHTA, CDR2 FQGNSA. CDR3 in DNA: TGTGCCAGCAGCCAGGGACTAGCGTTGGATACGCAGTATTTT. Translated: CASSQGLALDTQYF. Supplemented by reference TRBV7-2 and TRBJ2-3, the full variable domain reads GAGVSQSPSNKVTEKGKDVELRCDPISGHTALYWYRQSLGQGLEFLIYFQGNSAPDKSGLPSDRFSAERTGGSVSTLTIQRTQQEDSAVYLCASSQGLALDTQYFGPGTRLTVL.

This clone occurred many times. The chain recombines TRBV7-2 with TRBJ2-5; D remains ambiguous. The CDR3 runs to 14 residues. CDR1 and CDR2 from the germline V gene are SGHTA and FQGNSA. Deletions cut 3 bases from V and 1 base from J, with 9 bases between. CDR3 region: CASSLGRFQETQYF. CDR3 nucleotide sequence: TGTGCCAGCAGCTTGGGAAGATTCCAAGAGACCCAGTACTTC. Full variable domain (missing parts from reference TRBV7-2 and TRBJ2-5): GAGVSQSPSNKVTEKGKDVELRCDPISGHTALYWYRQSLGQGLEFLIYFQGNSAPDKSGLPSDRFSAERTGGSVSTLTIQRTQQEDSAVYLCASSLGRFQETQYFGPGTRLLVL.

This clone has ten or more counts. The chain has TRBV6-1 and TRBJ2-7; D perhaps matches TRBD1 (5 bases). Trimming took 8 bases from V and 1 from J, leaving 12 bases between them. Germline CDR1 reads MNHNS; CDR2 reads SASEGT. The CDR3 consists of 13 residues. Here the CDR3 DNA reads TGTGCCAGCGGTGGTAGGGGATCCTACGAGCAGTACTTC. It codes for CASGGRGSYEQYF.

This clone was counted many times. The rearrangement joins TRBV6-4 to TRBJ2-3; 11 bases agree with TRBD2. Per the germline V gene, CDR1 is MRHNA and CDR2 is SNTAGT. Trimming took 3 bases from V and 7 from J; bases not matched to a gene: 9. The CDR3 runs 16 residues. The CDR3 DNA is TGTGCCAGCAGTGATTTTCTAGCGGGAGGAGTGTATACGCAGTATTTT. Translated: CASSDFLAGGVYTQYF.

Here the CDR3 DNA reads TGCAGTGCGTCAGGGGACTATGGCTACACCTTC. It translates to CSASGDYGYTF. V gene TRBV20-1 combines with J gene TRBJ1-2; the D gene is possibly TRBD1 (6 bases). This CDR3 comprises 11 residues. Per the germline V gene, CDR1 is DFQATT and CDR2 is SNEGSKA (reference sequence). V was cut by 6 bases and J by 3 bases, with 8 bases left in between.

There are many counts of this clone. The V call is TRBV4-2, the J call TRBJ1-2; D is perhaps TRBD1 (5 bases). Germline V gene lookup returns CDR1 LGHNA and CDR2 YNFKEQ. CDR3 length: 15 amino acids. V lost 1 base and J 8 bases, leaving 17 bases between the germline ends. This CDR3 reads CASSQGQGDGGGYTF. CDR3 nucleotides: TGTGCCAGCAGCCAAGGGCAGGGAGACGGAGGGGGCTACACCTTC.

This clone came up many times. As the CDR3 is not closed by the conserved phenylalanine or tryptophan, this likely results from a read error. It is unclear where the CDR3 begins or ends on the DNA, so no DNA is shown, and the CDR3 is as TCRdb lists it. Other nucleotide sequences from this sample produce the same CDR3. V and J are TRBV9 and TRBJ1-1. The CDR3 spans 8 residues, counting both ends. Germline CDR1 and CDR2: SGDLS and YYNGEE. CDR3 region: CASSTGLA.

In this sample, this clone turned up many times. The chain couples TRBV20-1 to TRBJ2-5, with D perhaps assigned TRBD1 or TRBD2 (5 bases each). This CDR3 spans 16 amino acids. The germline V gene encodes CDR1 DFQATT and CDR2 SNEGSKA (reference sequence). V lost 4 bases and J 1 base, leaving 19 bases between the germline ends. CDR3 region: CSAKGVTERAQETQYF. The CDR3 nucleotides read TGCAGTGCTAAAGGGGTGACGGAGAGGGCCCAAGAGACCCAGTACTTC.

This clone has ten or more counts. CDR3 sequence: CASSFGTSGINEQFF. The CDR3, as DNA: TGTGCCAGCAGCTTCGGGACTAGCGGGATTAATGAGCAGTTCTTC. The chain carries TRBV13 and TRBJ2-1; TRBD2 aligns across 13 bases. V dropped 3 bases and J dropped 7; count of bases not matched to a gene: 3. This CDR3 spans 15 amino acids. Germline assignment: CDR1 PRHDT and CDR2 FYEKMQ (reference sequence).

This clone has a handful of counts. This chain connects TRBV28 to TRBJ2-7, with D maybe TRBD1 (6 bases). The CDR3 runs 16 residues. In germline, CDR1 is MDHEN, CDR2 SYDVKM. Trimming shortened V by 6 bases and J by 4 bases, and 22 bases separated the two germline ends. CDR3 nucleotides: TGTGCCAGCAGCCCCCCCTCGGCACAGGGTAGGTACGAGCAGTACTTC. This sequence encodes CASSPPSAQGRYEQYF.

This clone came up a few times. V gene TRBV6-1 combines with J gene TRBJ2-2; D is undetermined. The CDR3 is 17 residues long. Trimming took 7 bases from V and 1 from J, leaving 19 bases between them. Germline V lookup: CDR1 MNHNS, CDR2 SASEGT. CDR3 sequence (DNA): TGTGCCAGCACCACTCCCTCTCAGAGTTTGAACACCGGGGAGCTGTTTTTT. Residues: CASTTPSQSLNTGELFF.

This clone was observed at least ten times. V gene TRBV19 combines with J gene TRBJ1-4; D unresolved. There are 12 residues in the CDR3. Trimming left V 5 bases short and J 8 bases short, with 9 bases between. Looked up from germline, CDR1 is LNHDA and CDR2 is SQIVND (reference sequence). The CDR3 reads CASSFLGEKLFF. Here the CDR3 DNA reads TGTGCCAGTAGTTTTCTAGGGGAAAAACTGTTTTTT.

The chain joins TRBV6-1 to TRBJ2-1, with TRBD2 matching over 9 bases. Germline loops: CDR1 MNHNS, CDR2 SASEGT. The CDR3 runs 15 residues. Losses at the gene ends were 4 bases for V and 1 base for J; bases not matched to a gene: 2. Here the CDR3 reads CASSVLAGSYNEQFF. For the CDR3, the DNA is TGTGCCAGCAGTGTCCTAGCGGGGTCCTACAATGAGCAGTTCTTC.

This clone was seen repeatedly, ten times or more. V gene TRBV20-1 combines with J gene TRBJ1-2; 9 bases are shared with TRBD1. The trim removed 6 bases at V and 8 bases at J, leaving 10 bases unmatched. The germline gives CDR1 DFQATT, CDR2 SNEGSKA (reference sequence). This CDR3 is 13 amino acids long. In nucleotides, the CDR3 is TGCAGTGCGGGGGGACAGGGTCTTTGGGGCTACACCTTC. This gives the protein CSAGGQGLWGYTF.

This clone was recorded a few times. The chain employs TRBV6-1 and TRBJ2-7; D may match TRBD1 or TRBD2 (5 bases each). This CDR3 spans 13 amino acids. The germline gives CDR1 MNHNS, CDR2 SASEGT. Trimming stripped 7 bases from V and 1 base from J, with 11 bases between. This CDR3 is CASNVGESYEQYF. CDR3 in DNA: TGTGCCAGCAATGTGGGGGAATCCTACGAGCAGTACTTC.